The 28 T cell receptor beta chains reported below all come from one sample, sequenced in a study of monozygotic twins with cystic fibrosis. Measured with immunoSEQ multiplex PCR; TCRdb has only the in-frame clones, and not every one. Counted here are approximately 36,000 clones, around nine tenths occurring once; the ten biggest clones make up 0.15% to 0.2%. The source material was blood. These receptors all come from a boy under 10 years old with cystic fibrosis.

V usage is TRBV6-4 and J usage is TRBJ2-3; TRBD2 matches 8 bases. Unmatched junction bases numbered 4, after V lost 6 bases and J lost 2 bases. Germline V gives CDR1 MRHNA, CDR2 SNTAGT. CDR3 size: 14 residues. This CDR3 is CASSPGLATDTQYF. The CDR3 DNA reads TGTGCCAGCAGCCCCGGACTAGCCACAGATACGCAGTATTTT.

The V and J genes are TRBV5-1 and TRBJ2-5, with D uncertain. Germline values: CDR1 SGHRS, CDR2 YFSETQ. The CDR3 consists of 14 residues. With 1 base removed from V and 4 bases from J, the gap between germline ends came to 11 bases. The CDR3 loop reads CASSLRLFGETQYF. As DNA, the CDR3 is TGCGCCAGCAGCTTGCGACTCTTCGGAGAGACCCAGTACTTC.

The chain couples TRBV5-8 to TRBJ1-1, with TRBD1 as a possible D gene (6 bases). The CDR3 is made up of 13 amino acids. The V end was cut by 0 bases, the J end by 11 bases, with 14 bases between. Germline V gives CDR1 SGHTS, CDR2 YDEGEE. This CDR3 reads CASSLGTAFRAFF. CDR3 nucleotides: TGTGCCAGCAGCTTGGGGACAGCTTTTAGGGCTTTCTTT.

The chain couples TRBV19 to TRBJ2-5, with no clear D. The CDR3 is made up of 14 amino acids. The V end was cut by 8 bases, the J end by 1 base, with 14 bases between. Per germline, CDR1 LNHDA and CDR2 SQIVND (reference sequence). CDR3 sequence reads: CASGSGRFQETQYF. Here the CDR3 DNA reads TGTGCCAGTGGGTCGGGCAGGTTCCAAGAGACCCAGTACTTC.

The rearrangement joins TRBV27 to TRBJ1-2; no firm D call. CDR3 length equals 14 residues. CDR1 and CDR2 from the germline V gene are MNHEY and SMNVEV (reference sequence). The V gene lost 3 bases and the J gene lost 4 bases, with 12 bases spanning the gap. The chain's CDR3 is CASSLDGVGYGYTF. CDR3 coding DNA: TGTGCCAGCAGTTTGGACGGGGTGGGCTATGGCTACACCTTC.

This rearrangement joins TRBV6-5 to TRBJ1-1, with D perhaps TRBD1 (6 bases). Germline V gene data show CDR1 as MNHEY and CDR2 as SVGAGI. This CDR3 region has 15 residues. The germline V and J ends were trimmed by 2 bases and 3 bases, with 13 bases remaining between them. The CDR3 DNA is TGTGCCAGCAGTTACAGGGGGGTGTCGGACACTGAAGCTTTCTTT. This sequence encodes CASSYRGVSDTEAFF.

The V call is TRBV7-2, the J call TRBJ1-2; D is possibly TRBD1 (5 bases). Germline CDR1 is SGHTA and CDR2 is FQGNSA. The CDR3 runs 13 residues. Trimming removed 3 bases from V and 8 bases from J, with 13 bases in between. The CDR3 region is CASSLGRGWGYTF. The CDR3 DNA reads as TGTGCCAGCAGCTTGGGGAGGGGCTGGGGCTACACCTTC.

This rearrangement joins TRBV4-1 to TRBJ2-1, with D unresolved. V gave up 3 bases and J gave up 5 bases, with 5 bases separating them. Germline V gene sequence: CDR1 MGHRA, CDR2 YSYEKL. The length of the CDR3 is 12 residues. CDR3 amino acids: CASSQANNEQFF. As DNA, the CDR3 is TGCGCCAGCAGCCAGGCTAACAATGAGCAGTTCTTC.

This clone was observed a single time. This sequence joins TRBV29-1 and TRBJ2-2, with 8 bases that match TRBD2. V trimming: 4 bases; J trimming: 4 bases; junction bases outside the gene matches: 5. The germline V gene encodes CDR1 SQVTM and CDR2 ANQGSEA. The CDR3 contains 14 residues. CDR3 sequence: CSVGSGRVTGELFF. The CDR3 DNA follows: TGCAGCGTTGGATCCGGGAGGGTCACCGGGGAGCTGTTTTTT.

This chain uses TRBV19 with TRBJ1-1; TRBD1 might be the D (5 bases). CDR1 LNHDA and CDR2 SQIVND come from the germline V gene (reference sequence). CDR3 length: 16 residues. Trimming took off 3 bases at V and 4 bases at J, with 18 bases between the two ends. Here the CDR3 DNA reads TGTGCCAGTAGTATGTGGAGGGGCGCCCTTGGCACTGAAGCTTTCTTT. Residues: CASSMWRGALGTEAFF.

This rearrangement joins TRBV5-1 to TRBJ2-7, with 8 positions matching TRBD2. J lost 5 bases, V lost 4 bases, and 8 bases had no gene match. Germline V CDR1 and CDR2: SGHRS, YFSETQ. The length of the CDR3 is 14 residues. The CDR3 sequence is CASSPGPGRDEQYF. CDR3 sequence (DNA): TGCGCCAGCAGCCCCGGCCCCGGGAGGGACGAGCAGTACTTC.

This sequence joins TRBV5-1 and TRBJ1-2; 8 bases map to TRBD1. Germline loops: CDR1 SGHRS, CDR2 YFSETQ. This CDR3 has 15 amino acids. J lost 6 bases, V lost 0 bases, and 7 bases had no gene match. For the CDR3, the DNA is TGCGCCAGCAGCTTGGCCGCTCAGGGGGCGCATGGCTACACCTTC. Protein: CASSLAAQGAHGYTF.

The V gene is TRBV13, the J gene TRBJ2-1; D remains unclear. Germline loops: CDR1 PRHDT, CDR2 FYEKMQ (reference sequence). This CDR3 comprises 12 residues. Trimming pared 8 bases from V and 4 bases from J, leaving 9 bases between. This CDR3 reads CASAGRYNEQFF. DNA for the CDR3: TGTGCCAGCGCAGGTCGGTACAATGAGCAGTTCTTC.

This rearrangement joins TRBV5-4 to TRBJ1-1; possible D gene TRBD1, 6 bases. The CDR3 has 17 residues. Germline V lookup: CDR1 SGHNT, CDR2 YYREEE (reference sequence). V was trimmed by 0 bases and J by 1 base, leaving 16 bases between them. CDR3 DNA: TGTGCCAGCAGCTTGGGCCAGCAGGGGATAGGGAACACTGAAGCTTTCTTT. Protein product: CASSLGQQGIGNTEAFF. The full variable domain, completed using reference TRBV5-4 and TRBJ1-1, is ETGVTQSPTHLIKTRGQQVTLRCSSQSGHNTVSWYQQALGQGPQFIFQYYREEENGRGNFPPRFSGLQFPNYSSELNVNALELDDSALYLCASSLGQQGIGNTEAFFGQGTRLTVV.

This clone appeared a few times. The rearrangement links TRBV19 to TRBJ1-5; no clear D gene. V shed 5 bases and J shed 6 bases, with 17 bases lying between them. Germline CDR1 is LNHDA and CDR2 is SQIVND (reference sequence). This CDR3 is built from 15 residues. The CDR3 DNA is TGTGCCAGTAGTTCAGCTCCTGGTGGAGGTCAGCCCCAGCATTTT. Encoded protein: CASSSAPGGGQPQHF.

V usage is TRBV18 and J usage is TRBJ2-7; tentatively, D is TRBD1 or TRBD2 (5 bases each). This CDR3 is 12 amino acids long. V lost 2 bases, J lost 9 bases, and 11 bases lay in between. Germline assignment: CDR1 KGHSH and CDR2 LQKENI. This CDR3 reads CASSPGDAGQYF. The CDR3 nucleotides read TGTGCCAGCTCACCAGGGGACGCCGGGCAGTACTTC.

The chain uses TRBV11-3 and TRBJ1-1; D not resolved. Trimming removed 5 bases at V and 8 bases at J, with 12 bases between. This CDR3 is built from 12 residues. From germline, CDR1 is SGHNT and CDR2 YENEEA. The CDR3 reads CASSPIGHEAFF. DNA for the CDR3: TGTGCCAGCAGCCCGATCGGGCACGAAGCTTTCTTT.

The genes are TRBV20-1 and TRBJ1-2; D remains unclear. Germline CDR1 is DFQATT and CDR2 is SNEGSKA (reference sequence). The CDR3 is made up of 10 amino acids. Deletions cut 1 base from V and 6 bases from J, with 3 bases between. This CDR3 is CSARVHGYTF. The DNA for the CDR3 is TGCAGTGCTAGAGTGCATGGCTACACCTTC.

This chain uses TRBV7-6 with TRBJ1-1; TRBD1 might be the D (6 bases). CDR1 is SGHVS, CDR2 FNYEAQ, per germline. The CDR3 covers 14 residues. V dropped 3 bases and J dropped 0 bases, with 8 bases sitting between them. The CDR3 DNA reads TGTGCCAGCAGCTTCGGGGGCTTGAACACTGAAGCTTTCTTT. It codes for CASSFGGLNTEAFF.

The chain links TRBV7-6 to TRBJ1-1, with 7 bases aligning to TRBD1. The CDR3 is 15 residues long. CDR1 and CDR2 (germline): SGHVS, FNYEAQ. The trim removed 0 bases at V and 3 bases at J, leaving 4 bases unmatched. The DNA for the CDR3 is TGTGCCAGCAGCTTAGCGGGCAGGGGGGACACTGAAGCTTTCTTT. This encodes CASSLAGRGDTEAFF. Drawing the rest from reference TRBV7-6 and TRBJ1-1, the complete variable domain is GAGVSQSPRYKVTKRGQDVALRCDPISGHVSLYWYRQALGQGPEFLTYFNYEAQQDKSGLPNDRFSAERPEGSISTLTIQRTEQRDSAMYRCASSLAGRGDTEAFFGQGTRLTVV.

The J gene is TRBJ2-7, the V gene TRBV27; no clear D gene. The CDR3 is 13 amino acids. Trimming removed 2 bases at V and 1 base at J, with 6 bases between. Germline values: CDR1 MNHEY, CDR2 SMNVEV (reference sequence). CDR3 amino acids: CASSLTESYEQYF. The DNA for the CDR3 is TGTGCCAGCAGTTTAACTGAATCCTACGAGCAGTACTTC.

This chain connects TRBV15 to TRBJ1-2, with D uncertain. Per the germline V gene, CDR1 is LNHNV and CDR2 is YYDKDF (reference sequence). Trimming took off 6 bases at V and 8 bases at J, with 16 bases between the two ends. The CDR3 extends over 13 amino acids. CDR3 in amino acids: CATSSVRAEGYTF. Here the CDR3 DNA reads TGTGCCACCAGTTCGGTGCGTGCGGAGGGCTACACCTTC.

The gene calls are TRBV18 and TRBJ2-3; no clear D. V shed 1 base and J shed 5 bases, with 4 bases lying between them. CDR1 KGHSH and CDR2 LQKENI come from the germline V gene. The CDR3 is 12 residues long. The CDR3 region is CASSPRGDTQYF. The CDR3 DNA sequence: TGTGCCAGCTCACCACGGGGAGATACGCAGTATTTT.

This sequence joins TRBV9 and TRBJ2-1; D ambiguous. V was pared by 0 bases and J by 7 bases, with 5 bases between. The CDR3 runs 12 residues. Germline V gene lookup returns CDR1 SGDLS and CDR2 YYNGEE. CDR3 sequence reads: CASSVAENEQFF. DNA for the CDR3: TGTGCCAGCAGCGTAGCAGAGAATGAGCAGTTCTTC.

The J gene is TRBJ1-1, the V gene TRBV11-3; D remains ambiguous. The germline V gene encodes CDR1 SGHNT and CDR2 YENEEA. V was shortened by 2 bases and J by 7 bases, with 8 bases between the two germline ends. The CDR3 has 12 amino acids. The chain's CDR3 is CASSLSSGEAFF. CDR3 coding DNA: TGTGCCAGCAGCTTAAGTTCTGGTGAAGCTTTCTTT.

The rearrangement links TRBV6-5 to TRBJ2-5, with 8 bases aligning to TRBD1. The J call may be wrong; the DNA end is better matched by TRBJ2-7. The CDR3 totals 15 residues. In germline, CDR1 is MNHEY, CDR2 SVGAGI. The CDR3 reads CASSYGQGPSYEQYF. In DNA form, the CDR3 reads TGTGCCAGCAGTTACGGACAGGGACCCTCCTACGAGCAGTACTTC.

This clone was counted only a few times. DNA of the CDR3: TGTGCCAGTAGTATAGATCTATACAGGGGACGTAATTCACCCCTCCACTTT. Translating gives CASSIDLYRGRNSPLHF. The chain is built from TRBV19 and TRBJ1-6; 7 positions agree with TRBD1. J lost 6 bases, V lost 0 bases, and 8 bases had no gene match. This CDR3 has 17 amino acids. Germline V gene data show CDR1 as LNHDA and CDR2 as SQIVND (reference sequence).

The CDR3 sequence is CSVTGQGFNQPQHF. In DNA form, the CDR3 reads TGCAGCGTAACGGGACAGGGGTTCAATCAGCCCCAGCATTTT. The genes are TRBV29-1 and TRBJ1-5, with 10 bases matching TRBD1. The CDR3 has 14 residues. The ends lost 6 bases at V and 3 bases at J; junction bases unmatched: 5. In germline, CDR1 is SQVTM, CDR2 ANQGSEA.